This T cell receptor beta chain was profiled in a study of blood T cell repertoires in COVID-19. V lost 3 bases to trimming and J lost 6 bases; unmatched junction nucleotides: 4. Germline lookup yields CDR1 SEHNR and CDR2 FQNEAQ (reference sequence). This CDR3 is 15 amino acids long. TCRdb keeps only in-frame clones here, not all; method: immunoSEQ multiplex PCR. The sample yields about 310,000 clones, nearly 90% seen once. Participants spanned ages about 18 to 100 years and resided in 24 US areas. Assignments of participants to cohorts depended upon their own reported clinical history. The chain links TRBV7-9 to TRBJ2-1, with 11 bases identical to TRBD1. What was sequenced was PBMCs or T cells enriched from blood (not recorded which). The clonotype originates from a woman between 18 and 30 years old with acute COVID-19. The CDR3 nucleotides read TGTGCCAGCAGCTTGGGGACAGGGGGAGGCAATGAGCAGTTCTTC. It yields the protein CASSLGTGGGNEQFF. The complete variable domain, with remaining parts taken from reference TRBV7-9 and TRBJ2-1, reads DTGVSQNPRHKITKRGQNVTFRCDPISEHNRLYWYRQTLGQGPEFLTYFQNEAQLEKSRLLSDRFSAERPKGSFSTLEIQRTEQGDSAMYLCASSLGTGGGNEQFFGPGTRLTVL.